The sample holds many counts of the clone carrying this TCR beta chain. Its antigen remains unidentified. Researchers took RNA transcripts and amplified TCR beta CDR3 regions from them. Investigators did first-round RT-PCR with HTBI primers, then second-round multiplex PCR. A single record per CDR3 protein comes from TCRdb applying MiXCR to the multiplex PCR reads. The sample comprises hundreds of thousands of distinct CDR3 sequences, 15% of which are singletons, and about 7% rests with the top ten. The sample is drawn from a study of Graves' ophthalmopathy and Graves' hyperthyroidism. Study conclusions and caveats: Blood also harbored most expanded thyroid clonotypes above 0.001 frequency.

Germline loops: CDR1 DFQATT, CDR2 SNEGSKA (reference sequence). Trimming stripped 1 base from V and 8 bases from J, with 11 bases between. This CDR3 is built from 13 residues. The rearrangement joins TRBV20-1 to TRBJ2-2; possibly TRBD1 or TRBD2 for D (5 bases each). The origin of this receptor is a young woman with stable Graves' hyperthyroidism. Sample: peripheral blood. This chain's CDR3 is CSARVLGEGELFF. Here the CDR3 DNA reads TGCAGTGCTAGAGTCCTGGGGGAGGGGGAGCTGTTTTTT.